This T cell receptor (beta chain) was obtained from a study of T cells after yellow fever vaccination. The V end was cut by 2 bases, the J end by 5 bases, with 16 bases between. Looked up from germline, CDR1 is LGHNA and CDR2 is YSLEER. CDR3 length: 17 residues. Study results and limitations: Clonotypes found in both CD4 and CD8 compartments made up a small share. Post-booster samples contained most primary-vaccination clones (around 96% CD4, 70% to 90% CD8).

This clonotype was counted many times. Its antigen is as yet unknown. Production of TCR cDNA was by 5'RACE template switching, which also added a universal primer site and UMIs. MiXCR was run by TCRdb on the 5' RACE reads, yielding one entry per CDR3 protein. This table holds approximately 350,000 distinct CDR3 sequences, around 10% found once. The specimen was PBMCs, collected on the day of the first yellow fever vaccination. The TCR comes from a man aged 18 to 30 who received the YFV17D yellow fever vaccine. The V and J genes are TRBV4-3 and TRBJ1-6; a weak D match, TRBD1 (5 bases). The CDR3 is CASSQNFVGADNSPLHF. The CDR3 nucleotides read TGCGCCAGCAGCCAAAACTTTGTAGGGGCTGATAATTCACCCCTCCACTTT.